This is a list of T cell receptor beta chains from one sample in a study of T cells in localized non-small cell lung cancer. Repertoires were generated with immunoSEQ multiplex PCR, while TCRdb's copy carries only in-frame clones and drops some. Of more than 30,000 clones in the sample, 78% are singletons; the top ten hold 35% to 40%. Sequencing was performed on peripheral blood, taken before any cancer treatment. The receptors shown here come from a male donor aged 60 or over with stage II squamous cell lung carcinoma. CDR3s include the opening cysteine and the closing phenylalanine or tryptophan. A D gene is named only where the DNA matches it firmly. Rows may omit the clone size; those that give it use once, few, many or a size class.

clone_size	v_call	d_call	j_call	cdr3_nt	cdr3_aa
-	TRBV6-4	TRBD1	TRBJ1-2	TGTGCCAGCAGTCAGGGGGCTGGCTATGGCTACACCTTC	CASSQGAGYGYTF
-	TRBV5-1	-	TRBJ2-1	TGCGCCAGCAGCTGGGGGGACGCAGGGGCAGTGGATGAGCAGTTCTTC	CASSWGDAGAVDEQFF
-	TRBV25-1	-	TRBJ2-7	TGTGCCAGCAGGGGGGCAGGGAAGGCCTACGAGCAGTACTTC	CASRGAGKAYEQYF
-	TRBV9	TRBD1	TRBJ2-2	TGTGCCAGCCGCAAGACAGGGATGAACACCGGGGAGCTGTTTTTT	CASRKTGMNTGELFF
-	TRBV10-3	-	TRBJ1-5	TGTGCCATCAGTGAGTCAGTAGGTCAGCCCCAGCATTTT	CAISESVGQPQHF
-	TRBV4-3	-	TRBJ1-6	TGCGCCAGCAGCCAAGATCCCCTCGGGGTCTCCTATAATTCACCCCTCCACTTT	CASSQDPLGVSYNSPLHF
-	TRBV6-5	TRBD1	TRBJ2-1	TGTGCCAGCAGGACTAATACAGGGGGATCCGGGCAGTTCTTC	CASRTNTGGSGQFF
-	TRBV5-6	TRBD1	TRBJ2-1	TGTGCCAGCAGCTTGGGGATACCCGGACAGGGTCGGGCCAATGAGCAGTTCTTC	CASSLGIPGQGRANEQFF
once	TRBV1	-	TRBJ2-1	TGCACCAGCAGCCACGCGGTGAGCTCCTACAATGAGCAGTTCTTC	CTSSHAVSSYNEQFF
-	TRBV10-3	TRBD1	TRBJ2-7	TGTGCCATCAGTGAGTCTCCGGGACAGCGACTTTACGAGCAGTACTTC	CAISESPGQRLYEQYF
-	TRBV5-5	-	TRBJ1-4	TGTGCCAGCAGCTTGTCGGGCCGGAGTAATGAAAAACTGTTTTTT	CASSLSGRSNEKLFF
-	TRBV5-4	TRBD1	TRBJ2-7	TGTGCCAGCAGCTTGATCGGATACAGGGGGCTCTACGAGCAGTACTTC	CASSLIGYRGLYEQYF
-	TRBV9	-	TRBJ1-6	TGTGCCAGCAGCGTAGGAGGCGGGACGGCCCATTCACCCCTCCACTTT	CASSVGGGTAHSPLHF
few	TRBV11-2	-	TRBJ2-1	TGTGCCAGCAGCAAGTCCGGGCAAGCAAACAATGAGCAGTTCTTC	CASSKSGQANNEQFF
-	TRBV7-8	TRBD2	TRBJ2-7	TGTGCCAGCAGCTTCGATAGGCTAGCGGGGTCCTACGAGCAGTACTTC	CASSFDRLAGSYEQYF
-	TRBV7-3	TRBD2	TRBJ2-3	TGTGCCAGCAGCCGAGGTGGGGCTAGCGGGATTGTAAATACGCAGTATTTT	CASSRGGASGIVNTQYF
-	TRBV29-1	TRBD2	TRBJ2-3	TGCAGCGTCCCGGGACTAGGATCAGATACGCAGTATTTT	CSVPGLGSDTQYF
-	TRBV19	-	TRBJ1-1	TGTGCCAGTAGTAAGGGGGTTAAGGACACTGAAGCTTTCTTT	CASSKGVKDTEAFF
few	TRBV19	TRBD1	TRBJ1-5	TGTGCCAGTAGAACAGGGGTTTGGCAGCCCCAGCATTTT	CASRTGVWQPQHF
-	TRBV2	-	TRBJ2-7	TGTGCCAGCAGTGAAAGTGGTAGTTCGAGGGAGCAGTACTTC	CASSESGSSREQYF
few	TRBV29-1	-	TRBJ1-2	TGCAGCGTCCAAAGGGGGGGCGCGGATGGCTACACCTTC	CSVQRGGADGYTF
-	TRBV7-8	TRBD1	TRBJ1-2	TGTGCCAGCAGCTCCAATAGGGGGCAGGGCTATGGCTACACCTTC	CASSSNRGQGYGYTF
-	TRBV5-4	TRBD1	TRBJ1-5	TGTGCCAGCAGCCATACAGGGGCGGGGGGCAATCAGCCCCAGCATTTT	CASSHTGAGGNQPQHF
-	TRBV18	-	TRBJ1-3	TGTGCCAGCTCACCACCGAGTACAGATGGAAACACCATATATTTT	CASSPPSTDGNTIYF
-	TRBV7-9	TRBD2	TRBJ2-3	TGTGCCAGCTCGTTAGCGGGCCGGGACGCAGATACGCAGTATTTT	CASSLAGRDADTQYF
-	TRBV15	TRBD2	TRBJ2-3	TGTGCCACCAGCAGAGAAGGTTGGGGACTAGCGGGAGTGGGCGCGTATCTAGATACGCAGTATTTT	CATSREGWGLAGVGAYLDTQYF
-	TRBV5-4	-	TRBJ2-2	TGTGCCAGCAGCCAGACTACGCTGAACACCGGGGAGCTGTTTTTT	CASSQTTLNTGELFF
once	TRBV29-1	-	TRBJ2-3	TGCAGCGTTGGTGGGCCGACTGTCACAGATACGCAGTATTTT	CSVGGPTVTDTQYF
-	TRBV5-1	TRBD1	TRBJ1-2	TGCGCCAGCAGCCAGGGGGGACAGGGAAGCTATGGCTACACCTTC	CASSQGGQGSYGYTF
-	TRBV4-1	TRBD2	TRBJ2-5	TGCGCCAGCAGCCAAGCCCTTGGCGGGGGGGGCAAAGAGACCCAGTACTTC	CASSQALGGGGKETQYF
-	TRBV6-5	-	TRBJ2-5	TGTGCCAGCAAGGTTGGTGAAGAGACCCAGTACTTC	CASKVGEETQYF
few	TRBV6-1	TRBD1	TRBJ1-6	TGTGCCAGCAGTTTCGACAGGGCTTCTTCACCCCTCCACTTT	CASSFDRASSPLHF
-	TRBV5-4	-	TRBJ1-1	TGTGCCAGCAGTTCACAGGGAGGGAGGAATGAAGCTTTCTTT	CASSSQGGRNEAFF
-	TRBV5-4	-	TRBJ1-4	TGTGCCAGCAGCTTGGATAGGGGCCATAATGAAAAACTGTTTTTT	CASSLDRGHNEKLFF
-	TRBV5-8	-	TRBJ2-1	TGTGCCAGCAGCTTGCCCCCTGGGACATTATTCTTC	CASSLPPGTLFF
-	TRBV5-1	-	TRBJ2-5	TGCGCCAGCAGCTTGGGTCTAGCCCAAGAGACCCAGTACTTC	CASSLGLAQETQYF
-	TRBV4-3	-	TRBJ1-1	TGCGCCAGCAGCCTGCAGGCAAACACTGAAGCTTTCTTT	CASSLQANTEAFF
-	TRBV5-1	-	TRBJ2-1	TGCGCCAGCAGCTTGGGAGGGCCTAGGGGCAATGAGCAGTTCTTC	CASSLGGPRGNEQFF
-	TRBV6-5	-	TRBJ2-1	TGTGCCAGCCGTTTCAATGAGCAGTTCTTC	CASRFNEQFF
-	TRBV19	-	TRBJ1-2	TGTGCCACCGCAGGGTTCTATGGCTACACCTTC	CATAGFYGYTF
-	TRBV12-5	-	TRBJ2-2	TGTGCTAGTGGTTTGGTATTGACGGCTAGCTGGACCGGGGAGCTGTTTTTT	CASGLVLTASWTGELFF
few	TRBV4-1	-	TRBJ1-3	TGCGCCAGCAGCCGCGACTCTGGAAACACCATATATTTT	CASSRDSGNTIYF
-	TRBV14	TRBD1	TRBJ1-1	TGTGCCAGCAGCCAGGGACAGCAACTCACTGAAGCTTTCTTT	CASSQGQQLTEAFF
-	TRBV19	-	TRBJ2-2	TGTGCCAGTAGTCTCCCCCCCGCCGGGGAGCTGTTTTTT	CASSLPPAGELFF
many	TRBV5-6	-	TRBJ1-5	TGTGCCAGCAGCCTAAGGGCCTCCTCTGGATATCAGCCCCAGCATTTT	CASSLRASSGYQPQHF
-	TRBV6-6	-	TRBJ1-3	TGTGCCAGCAGTTACATAGACTCTGGAAACACCATATATTTT	CASSYIDSGNTIYF
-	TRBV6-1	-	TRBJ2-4	TGTGCCAGCAGTGATTTCGGGGGGCAAAACATTCAGTACTTC	CASSDFGGQNIQYF
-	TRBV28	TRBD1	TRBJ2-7	TGTGCCAGCAGCCCTCTCCCAGGGGGAGTACACGAGCAGTACTTC	CASSPLPGGVHEQYF
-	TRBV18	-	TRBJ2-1	TGTGCCAGCTCCCCCGGGACCGCAAAATACAATGAGCAGTTCTTC	CASSPGTAKYNEQFF
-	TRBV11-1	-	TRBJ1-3	TGTGCCAGCAGCCAGGGGTACGGAAACACCATATATTTT	CASSQGYGNTIYF
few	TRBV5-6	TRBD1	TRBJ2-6	TGTGCCAGCAGCCCAGGGCCCGGGACAGGGAGGTCTGGGGCCAACGTCCTGACTTTC	CASSPGPGTGRSGANVLTF
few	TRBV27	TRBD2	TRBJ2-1	TGTGCCAGCAGTTCTACTAGCGGGGGGTGGAATGAGCAGTTCTTC	CASSSTSGGWNEQFF
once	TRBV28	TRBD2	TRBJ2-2	TGTGCCAGCAGCCGAGCGACTAGCGGGAGGGCCGGGGAGCTGTTTTTT	CASSRATSGRAGELFF
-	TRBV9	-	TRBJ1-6	TGTGCCAGCAGCGTACTGGACAGTCCCTTAAATTCACCCCTCCACTTT	CASSVLDSPLNSPLHF
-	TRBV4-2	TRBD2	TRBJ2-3	TGTGCCAGCAGCCAAGTTTCTAGCGGGGGGGCGGGCACAGATACGCAGTATTTT	CASSQVSSGGAGTDTQYF
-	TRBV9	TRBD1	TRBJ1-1	TGTGCCAGCAGCGGACAGGGGAACACTGAAGCTTTCTTT	CASSGQGNTEAFF
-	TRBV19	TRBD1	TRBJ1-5	TGTGCCAGTAGTATAGACGGGACAGGGTCTCAGCCCCAGCATTTT	CASSIDGTGSQPQHF
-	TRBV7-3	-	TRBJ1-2	TGTGCCAGCAGCTTAGCGTCACTCTATGGCTACACCTTC	CASSLASLYGYTF
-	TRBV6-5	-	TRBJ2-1	TGTGCCAGCAGTTACTCATCCAGGGATGAGCAGTTCTTC	CASSYSSRDEQFF
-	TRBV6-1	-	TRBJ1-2	TGTGCCAGCAGTTATACAGGGTCGAGCTACACCTTC	CASSYTGSSYTF